The 9 T cell receptor beta chains below all came from one sample that was sequenced in a study of T cells in Graves' hyperthyroidism and ophthalmopathy. The source material, RNA transcripts, was used to amplify TCR beta CDR3 regions. Carried out on the TCR CDR3, a first-round RT-PCR used the HTBI primer set. TCRdb analysed the multiplex PCR reads with MiXCR anew, one entry per CDR3 protein. The sample holds hundreds of thousands of distinct CDR3 sequences; about 15% are singletons and the top ten take about 21%. Sequencing input: blood. The receptors shown here come from a woman between 55 and 75 years old with Graves' ophthalmopathy.

The sample holds many counts of this clonotype. V and J are TRBV6-5 and TRBJ2-5; D remains ambiguous. Germline CDR1 is MNHEY and CDR2 is SVGAGI. The CDR3 loop spans 14 amino acids. V lost 1 base to trimming and J lost 2 bases, with 8 bases between them. Here the CDR3 reads CASSYWAQQETQYF. For the CDR3, the DNA is TGTGCCAGCAGTTACTGGGCACAACAAGAGACCCAGTACTTC.

The rearrangement uses TRBV20-1 and TRBJ2-7; the D gene is possibly TRBD2 (6 bases). V was pared by 6 bases and J by 3 bases, with 12 bases between. Germline CDR1 reads DFQATT; CDR2 reads SNEGSKA (reference sequence). This CDR3 is built from 12 residues. The DNA for the CDR3 is TGCAGTGCGGAGGGCAGGGACTACGAGCAGTACTTC. It yields the protein CSAEGRDYEQYF.

This clonotype was recorded many times. V is TRBV27 and J is TRBJ2-1, with 7 bases aligning to TRBD2. CDR1 and CDR2 from the germline V gene are MNHEY and SMNVEV (reference sequence). This CDR3 comprises 15 residues. After removal of 5 bases from V and 5 bases from J, the junction contained 9 bases not matched to a gene. CDR3 sequence: CASSHSGLPNNEQFF. DNA of the CDR3: TGTGCCAGCAGTCACTCGGGACTACCTAACAATGAGCAGTTCTTC.

The chain uses TRBV29-1 and TRBJ2-3; the D is unclear. This CDR3 spans 8 amino acids. Trimming stripped 7 bases from V and 4 bases from J, with 0 bases between. Looked up from germline, CDR1 is SQVTM and CDR2 is ANQGSEA. The CDR3, as DNA: TGCAGCGCAGATACGCAGTATTTT. Residues: CSADTQYF.

This clonotype was observed a few times. The chain joins TRBV7-2 to TRBJ2-5, with D possibly being TRBD1 (5 bases). CDR3 size: 15 residues. Germline CDR1 SGHTA, CDR2 FQGNSA. Trimming took off 3 bases at V and 4 bases at J, with 15 bases between the two ends. The CDR3 DNA sequence: TGTGCCAGCAGCTTCCTCGGACAAGCTGCAGAGACCCAGTACTTC. This encodes CASSFLGQAAETQYF.

The chain links TRBV6-2 or TRBV6-3 to TRBJ1-3, with D hard to call. Germline lookup yields CDR1 MNHEY and CDR2 SVGEGT. The ends were cut back, 2 bases at V and 0 bases at J, with 5 bases in the middle. This CDR3 contains 14 residues. In DNA, the CDR3 is TGTGCCAGCAGTTACGCAGGCTCTGGAAACACCATATATTTT. Amino acid sequence: CASSYAGSGNTIYF.

This clonotype has more than one count but fewer than ten. The chain couples TRBV20-1 to TRBJ2-5, with a weak D call TRBD1 (6 bases). Germline loops: CDR1 DFQATT, CDR2 SNEGSKA (reference sequence). CDR3 length: 16 amino acids. Trimming removed 3 bases from V and 4 bases from J, with 21 bases in between. The CDR3 DNA is TGCAGTGCTAGGGCTAGGGGCAGGGGTGGTGGAGAGACCCAGTACTTC. It is translated as CSARARGRGGGETQYF.

This clonotype was seen repeatedly, ten times or more. V is TRBV12-3 or TRBV12-4 and J is TRBJ1-6; D remains ambiguous. The CDR3 runs 17 residues. Trimming pared 8 bases from V and 4 bases from J, leaving 21 bases between. CDR3 sequence: CASLLSPARGYNSPLHF. The CDR3 DNA is TGTGCCAGCCTACTCTCCCCTGCACGGGGTTATAATTCACCCCTCCACTTT.

The rearrangement links TRBV5-5 to TRBJ2-5, with 8 bases matching TRBD1. CDR1 SGHKS and CDR2 YYEKEE come from the germline V gene (reference sequence). Trimming cost V 3 bases and J 5 bases; bases outside gene matches: 6. CDR3 length: 14 residues. CDR3 coding DNA: TGTGCCAGCAGCTGGGGGACAGGATTGGAGACCCAGTACTTC. Translated: CASSWGTGLETQYF.